Each of the 28 T cell receptor beta chains below was sequenced from the same sample in a study of blood T cell repertoires in COVID-19. Measured with immunoSEQ multiplex PCR; TCRdb has only the in-frame clones, and not every one. The table lists fewer than 350,000 clones, 85% of them singletons. The material sequenced was PBMCs or T cells enriched from blood (not recorded which). Receptors were obtained from a woman between 45 and 65 years old who had recovered from COVID-19.

The V gene is TRBV28, the J gene TRBJ1-5, with D tentatively TRBD1 (5 bases). CDR1 MDHEN and CDR2 SYDVKM come from the germline V gene. The CDR3 consists of 15 residues. Trimming pared 3 bases from V and 0 bases from J, leaving 9 bases between. The CDR3 spells CASSFAGSSNQPQHF. CDR3 DNA: TGTGCCAGCAGTTTCGCAGGGTCTAGCAATCAGCCCCAGCATTTT.

V usage is TRBV30 and J usage is TRBJ1-4; D is undetermined. V lost 3 bases, J lost 8 bases, and 13 bases lay in between. The V gene's germline CDR1 is GTSNPN and CDR2 SVGIG (reference sequence). The CDR3 consists of 13 residues. CDR3 nucleotides: TGTGCCTGGAGCCCGTTGACTCACGAAAAACTGTTTTTT. Protein product: CAWSPLTHEKLFF.

This clone was detected only a few times. V usage is TRBV6-6 and J usage is TRBJ2-2, with TRBD1 identical over 7 bases. Trimming took 6 bases from V and 7 from J; bases not matched to a gene: 5. In germline, CDR1 is MNHNY, CDR2 SVGAGI (reference sequence). This CDR3 has 13 amino acids. CDR3 amino acids: CASRPTGRGELFF. CDR3 coding DNA: TGTGCCAGCAGGCCGACAGGGCGCGGGGAGCTGTTTTTT.

The chain links TRBV12-3 or TRBV12-4 to TRBJ1-6; D unclear. The CDR3 consists of 13 residues. V was cut by 6 bases and J by 7 bases, with 10 bases left in between. CDR3 in amino acids: CASSRSENSPLHF. As DNA, the CDR3 is TGTGCCAGCAGCCGGAGCGAGAATTCACCCCTCCACTTT.

This chain uses TRBV6-5 with TRBJ2-1; TRBD2 agrees at 11 bases. Germline V gene data show CDR1 as MNHEY and CDR2 as SVGAGI. This CDR3 has 14 amino acids. With 6 bases clipped from V and 6 bases from J, the junction kept 4 bases outside the gene matches. As DNA, the CDR3 is TGTGCCAGCAGAATAGCGGGGGGGCTCAATGAGCAGTTCTTC. The encoded protein is CASRIAGGLNEQFF.

The chain employs TRBV4-1 and TRBJ2-2, with D perhaps matching TRBD2 (7 bases). Germline-derived CDR1 and CDR2 are MGHRA and YSYEKL. Trimming shortened V by 3 bases and J by 3 bases, and 20 bases separated the two germline ends. CDR3 size: 18 residues. CDR3 nucleotide sequence: TGCGCCAGCAGCCAGCTTCTTAGAGGGGGGGCGTACACCGGGGAGCTGTTTTTT. Encoded protein: CASSQLLRGGAYTGELFF.

The chain employs TRBV7-9 and TRBJ2-3; TRBD2 matches at 7 bases. Looked up from germline, CDR1 is SEHNR and CDR2 is FQNEAQ (reference sequence). This CDR3 contains 15 residues. The V gene end was trimmed by 3 bases and the J gene end by 6 bases; junction bases not matched to a gene: 9. This CDR3 reads CASSFGGGTGDTQYF. The CDR3 nucleotides are TGTGCCAGCAGCTTTGGGGGGGGGACTGGCGATACGCAGTATTTT.

The chain is built from TRBV5-5 and TRBJ1-5; 7 nucleotides align to TRBD1. Germline V gene data show CDR1 as SGHKS and CDR2 as YYEKEE (reference sequence). V shed 4 bases and J 7 bases; nucleotides not matched to a gene: 2. The CDR3 has 12 residues. The chain's CDR3 is CASSVGQQPQHF. The DNA for the CDR3 is TGTGCCAGCAGCGTGGGACAGCAGCCCCAGCATTTT.

The genes are TRBV7-8 and TRBJ2-1; a weak D match, TRBD1 (5 bases). Germline lookup yields CDR1 SGHVS and CDR2 FQNEAQ. With 7 bases removed from V and 7 bases from J, the gap between germline ends came to 17 bases. The CDR3 runs 14 residues. CDR3 protein: CASNKWTSVNEQFF. The CDR3 bases are TGTGCCAGCAACAAATGGACATCTGTGAATGAGCAGTTCTTC.

The V and J genes are TRBV5-8 and TRBJ1-6; D is uncertain. The CDR3 has 17 amino acids. CDR1 is SGHTS, CDR2 YDEGEE, per germline. V lost 1 base and J 0 bases, leaving 11 bases between the germline ends. CDR3 DNA: TGTGCCAGCAGCTTGACGGGTTCGGGCTCCTATAATTCACCCCTCCACTTT. Residues: CASSLTGSGSYNSPLHF. Variable domain in full (rest from reference TRBV5-8 and TRBJ1-6): EAGVTQSPTHLIKTRGQQATLRCSPISGHTSVYWYQQALGLGLQFLLWYDEGEERNRGNFPPRFSGRQFPNYSSELNVNALELEDSALYLCASSLTGSGSYNSPLHFGNGTRLTVT.

The CDR3 DNA reads as TGTGCCAGCAGTTACCAAGGAATCACCCGCGGAGAGACCCAGTACTTC. It translates to CASSYQGITRGETQYF. The chain combines TRBV6-5 with TRBJ2-5; D not resolved. Germline CDR1 and CDR2: MNHEY and SVGAGI. V lost 2 bases to trimming and J lost 4 bases, with 17 bases between them. The CDR3 sequence is 16 residues long.

The chain links TRBV7-2 to TRBJ2-5, with TRBD2 matching over 13 bases. J gave up 5 bases and V 4 bases, and 13 bases lay outside the gene matches. The CDR3 sequence is 18 residues long. Per the germline V gene, CDR1 is SGHTA and CDR2 is FQGNSA. CDR3 DNA sequence: TGTGCCAGCAGCTCTGACTCGTCACTAGCGGGGGGGCCGGAGACCCAGTACTTC. Amino acids: CASSSDSSLAGGPETQYF.

This clone was seen only a few times. The chain employs TRBV12-3 or TRBV12-4 and TRBJ1-2; D may be TRBD1 (5 bases). The CDR3 length is 13 residues. Trimming shortened V by 4 bases and J by 7 bases, and 13 bases separated the two germline ends. In DNA form, the CDR3 reads TGTGCCAGCAGTTCCCAGGGAGGCATTGGCTACACCTTC. Amino acids: CASSSQGGIGYTF.

This sequence joins TRBV6-6 and TRBJ2-3; D ambiguous. Per the germline V gene, CDR1 is MNHNY and CDR2 is SVGAGI (reference sequence). CDR3 size: 15 residues. Deletions cut 6 bases from V and 4 bases from J, with 17 bases between. CDR3 in DNA: TGTGCCAGCAGCCAAAGTCCGGGTGAGGCAGATACGCAGTATTTT. Protein sequence: CASSQSPGEADTQYF.

This chain links TRBV28 with TRBJ2-7, with D perhaps matching TRBD1 (5 bases). The V gene's germline CDR1 is MDHEN and CDR2 SYDVKM. V lost 1 base, J lost 3 bases, and 13 bases lay in between. The CDR3 sequence is 15 residues long. CDR3 DNA sequence: TGTGCCAGCAGTTTATCTCCAGGGTTCGGCTACGAGCAGTACTTC. Its translation is CASSLSPGFGYEQYF.

The V gene is TRBV28, the J gene TRBJ2-6; TRBD1 might be the D (6 bases). The CDR3 contains 20 residues. Germline lookup yields CDR1 MDHEN and CDR2 SYDVKM. V was cut by 5 bases and J by 1 base, with 24 bases left in between. As DNA, the CDR3 is TGTGCCAGCAGTCCCCTCCCAGGGGCGCCCCCTCTTTCTGGGGCCAACGTCCTGACTTTC. It translates to CASSPLPGAPPLSGANVLTF.

Only a few counts were recorded for this clone. This chain connects TRBV7-2 to TRBJ1-2, with D possibly TRBD1 on 5 matching bases. Germline-derived CDR1 and CDR2 are SGHTA and FQGNSA. V was shortened by 2 bases and J by 10 bases, with 17 bases between the two germline ends. This CDR3 contains 14 residues. The CDR3 spells CASSLNAGTMAYTF. The CDR3 coding sequence is TGTGCCAGCAGCTTAAATGCAGGGACTATGGCCTACACCTTC.

This chain links TRBV18 with TRBJ2-1; TRBD2 agrees at 8 bases. The CDR3 sequence is 17 residues long. J gave up 4 bases and V 1 base, and 9 bases lay outside the gene matches. Germline assignment: CDR1 KGHSH and CDR2 LQKENI. The DNA for the CDR3 is TGTGCCAGCTCACCACTTGGTCCGGGGGGGGTTTACAATGAGCAGTTCTTC. Residues: CASSPLGPGGVYNEQFF.

The chain links TRBV5-1 to TRBJ2-7, with D perhaps matching TRBD1 (5 bases). CDR1 SGHRS and CDR2 YFSETQ come from the germline V gene. CDR3 length equals 11 residues. Trimming pared 3 bases from V and 5 bases from J, leaving 6 bases between. The CDR3 bases are TGCGCCAGCAGCTCGACAGACGAGCAGTACTTC. Encoded protein: CASSSTDEQYF.

The chain joins TRBV7-2 to TRBJ1-2, with TRBD1 identical over 10 bases. V trimming: 5 bases; J trimming: 6 bases; junction bases outside the gene matches: 6. The CDR3 totals 14 residues. Per the germline V gene, CDR1 is SGHTA and CDR2 is FQGNSA. The CDR3 sequence: CASSPGQGVNGYTF. CDR3 sequence (DNA): TGTGCCAGCAGCCCAGGACAGGGGGTGAATGGCTACACCTTC.

This clone was recorded once. This rearrangement joins TRBV29-1 to TRBJ2-1; 12 nucleotides line up with TRBD2. The J segment lost 0 bases and the V segment lost 1 base, leaving 4 bases of the junction unmatched. The CDR3 totals 17 residues. Per the germline V gene, CDR1 is SQVTM and CDR2 is ANQGSEA. The CDR3 DNA sequence: TGCAGCGTTGAAGGACTAGCGGGAGCTCTCTCCTACAATGAGCAGTTCTTC. This codes for CSVEGLAGALSYNEQFF.

The chain carries TRBV9 and TRBJ2-5, with D hard to call. This CDR3 region has 14 residues. The V gene's germline CDR1 is SGDLS and CDR2 YYNGEE. Trimming removed 0 bases from V and 1 base from J, with 7 bases in between. CDR3 nucleotides: TGTGCCAGCAGCGTAGACCCAGGCCAAGAGACCCAGTACTTC. Protein: CASSVDPGQETQYF.

The chain uses TRBV20-1 and TRBJ2-1; D unresolved. CDR3 length equals 12 residues. Deletions cut 3 bases from V and 4 bases from J, with 7 bases between. Germline loops: CDR1 DFQATT, CDR2 SNEGSKA (reference sequence). CDR3 in DNA: TGCAGTGCTAGTTTCGTATACAATGAGCAGTTCTTC. Translation gives CSASFVYNEQFF.

The rearrangement joins TRBV6-1 to TRBJ1-6; no clear D. The CDR3 length is 14 residues. Germline lookup yields CDR1 MNHNS and CDR2 SASEGT. Trimming stripped 1 base from V and 7 bases from J, with 8 bases between. CDR3 residues: CASSEVTKNSPLHF. CDR3 coding DNA: TGTGCCAGCAGTGAAGTTACAAAAAATTCACCCCTCCACTTT.

J is TRBJ1-4 and V is TRBV4-2; weak D call: TRBD1 (5 bases). CDR3 length equals 15 residues. Germline lookup yields CDR1 LGHNA and CDR2 YNFKEQ. V was cut by 3 bases and J by 6 bases, with 14 bases left in between. Written as DNA, the CDR3 is TGTGCCAGCAGCCAGGAGGGGAACTGGGATGAAAAACTGTTTTTT. Translation gives CASSQEGNWDEKLFF.

The chain links TRBV9 to TRBJ1-4; D perhaps matches TRBD1 (5 bases). The length of the CDR3 is 15 residues. The V gene's germline CDR1 is SGDLS and CDR2 YYNGEE. Deletions cut 4 bases from V and 5 bases from J, with 15 bases between. CDR3 in amino acids: CASSPHTGLNEKLFF. DNA for the CDR3: TGTGCCAGCAGCCCACACACGGGACTCAATGAAAAACTGTTTTTT.

This clone was picked up one time. V usage is TRBV19 and J usage is TRBJ1-4; 8 bases line up with TRBD1. Germline V lookup: CDR1 LNHDA, CDR2 SQIVND (reference sequence). The CDR3 extends over 13 amino acids. J lost 4 bases, V lost 10 bases, and 5 bases had no gene match. Written as DNA, the CDR3 is TGTGCCACATCGACAGGGGATAATGAAAAACTGTTTTTT. Encoded protein: CATSTGDNEKLFF.

The chain links TRBV7-9 to TRBJ1-1; D perhaps matches TRBD1 (5 bases). The CDR3 length is 18 residues. Trimming shortened V by 2 bases and J by 4 bases, and 23 bases separated the two germline ends. Germline CDR1 reads SEHNR; CDR2 reads FQNEAQ (reference sequence). The CDR3 reads CASSLSFGGTALGTEAFF. Written as DNA, the CDR3 is TGTGCCAGCAGCTTAAGTTTTGGAGGGACCGCATTGGGCACTGAAGCTTTCTTT.